These 23 T cell receptor beta chains originate from one sample sequenced in a study of OX40 agonist ivuxolimab in advanced cancers. The repertoire was sequenced with immunoSEQ multiplex PCR; TCRdb's copy has only in-frame clones and lacks some. The top ten clones hold around 6.5% of a sample with tens of thousands of clones, 80% to 90% of them seen once. Sequencing was performed on CD4+ or CD8+ T cells sorted from blood, taken in a trial of the OX40 agonist ivuxolimab. These receptors came from an adult with an advanced solid tumor such as melanoma, head and neck, liver or kidney cancer.

J is TRBJ2-5 and V is TRBV19; 7 bases align to TRBD2. Trimming took 2 bases from V and 5 from J; bases not matched to a gene: 8. The CDR3 spans 15 residues. The germline CDR1 and CDR2 sequences are LNHDA and SQIVND (reference sequence). In nucleotides, the CDR3 is TGTGCCAGTAGTATATTCGGAGCGGGGAGTGAGACCCAGTACTTC. This encodes CASSIFGAGSETQYF.

J is TRBJ2-7 and V is TRBV4-3; 8 nucleotides align to TRBD1. This CDR3 has 14 residues. Per germline, CDR1 LGHNA and CDR2 YSLEER. V was clipped by 1 base and J by 4 bases; unmatched bases: 3. The CDR3 sequence is CASSQGTGRYEQYF. CDR3 DNA sequence: TGCGCCAGCAGCCAAGGGACAGGGAGGTACGAGCAGTACTTC.

The J gene is TRBJ2-3, the V gene TRBV27, with 9 bases that match TRBD1. CDR1 MNHEY and CDR2 SMNVEV come from the germline V gene (reference sequence). With 6 bases clipped from V and 1 base from J, the junction kept 5 bases outside the gene matches. The length of the CDR3 is 15 residues. The CDR3 is CASRKRTGGTDTQYF. The CDR3 nucleotides are TGTGCCAGCAGGAAAAGGACAGGGGGCACAGATACGCAGTATTTT.

This clone has only one observation. The J gene is TRBJ1-2, the V gene TRBV7-9, with a weak D call TRBD1 (6 bases). Germline V gene data show CDR1 as SEHNR and CDR2 as FQNEAQ (reference sequence). The CDR3 contains 13 residues. V was pared by 1 base and J by 3 bases, with 6 bases between. The CDR3 spells CASSLEGDYGYTF. The CDR3 coding sequence is TGTGCCAGCAGCTTAGAGGGGGACTATGGCTACACCTTC.

This clone was counted between two and nine times. J is TRBJ1-1 and V is TRBV5-5, with D maybe TRBD1 (5 bases). The CDR3 is made up of 13 amino acids. The V gene lost 0 bases and the J gene lost 4 bases, with 7 bases spanning the gap. From germline, CDR1 is SGHKS and CDR2 YYEKEE (reference sequence). The CDR3, as DNA: TGTGCCAGCAGCTTGGAGGGGTCCACTGAAGCTTTCTTT. Its protein is CASSLEGSTEAFF. Filled out from reference TRBV5-5 and TRBJ1-1, the complete variable domain reads DAGVTQSPTHLIKTRGQQVTLRCSPISGHKSVSWYQQVLGQGPQFIFQYYEKEERGRGNFPDRFSARQFPNYSSELNVNALLLGDSALYLCASSLEGSTEAFFGQGTRLTVV.

The chain joins TRBV4-3 to TRBJ2-1; tentatively, D is TRBD1 or TRBD2 (5 bases each). The CDR3 sequence is 16 residues long. Trimming took 0 bases from V and 7 from J, leaving 16 bases between them. Germline V gene sequence: CDR1 LGHNA, CDR2 YSLEER. The CDR3: CASSQDRVVGVNEQFF. The CDR3 DNA follows: TGCGCCAGCAGCCAAGATAGAGTTGTGGGGGTGAATGAGCAGTTCTTC.

V gene TRBV23-1 combines with J gene TRBJ1-2, with TRBD1 as a possible D gene (6 bases). TRBV23-1 is annotated as an ORF whose role is uncertain. The ends were cut back, 2 bases at V and 2 bases at J, with 15 bases in the middle. CDR3 length: 16 residues. This chain's CDR3 is CASSQGVAGVNYGYTF. The CDR3 DNA is TGCGCCAGCAGTCAAGGGGTTGCAGGGGTAAACTATGGCTACACCTTC.

The chain carries TRBV6-6 and TRBJ2-2; a possible D gene is TRBD2 (5 bases). Germline CDR1 is MNHNY and CDR2 is SVGAGI (reference sequence). The CDR3 loop spans 13 amino acids. Between the trimmed V and J ends, which lost 2 bases and 6 bases, there was a span of 7 bases. The CDR3 nucleotides read TGTGCCAGCAGTTACATGAGGGCCGGGGAGCTGTTTTTT. This codes for CASSYMRAGELFF.

The chain recombines TRBV9 with TRBJ2-2; perhaps TRBD1 as D (5 bases). Per germline, CDR1 SGDLS and CDR2 YYNGEE. The CDR3 runs to 15 residues. The V end lost 1 base, the J end lost 4 bases, and 11 bases lay between the germline ends. The CDR3 loop is CASSVFRAGTGELFF. The CDR3 DNA follows: TGTGCCAGCAGCGTATTCAGGGCCGGCACCGGGGAGCTGTTTTTT.

The J gene is TRBJ2-3, the V gene TRBV19; 8 bases are shared with TRBD2. The length of the CDR3 is 17 residues. V dropped 0 bases and J dropped 5; count of bases not matched to a gene: 10. Per the germline V gene, CDR1 is LNHDA and CDR2 is SQIVND (reference sequence). In DNA, the CDR3 is TGTGCCAGTAGTATAGATCCTTTCCGGGAGGGCCAAGATACGCAGTATTTT. Amino acid sequence: CASSIDPFREGQDTQYF.

This chain joins TRBV27 and TRBJ2-7; D perhaps matches TRBD1 (5 bases). The CDR3 has 11 residues. Trimming took off 8 bases at V and 6 bases at J, with 11 bases between the two ends. The V gene's germline CDR1 is MNHEY and CDR2 SMNVEV (reference sequence). The CDR3 sequence is CASGKGLEQYF. Here the CDR3 DNA reads TGTGCCAGCGGAAAGGGGCTCGAGCAGTACTTC.

V is TRBV27 and J is TRBJ2-7; tentative D call: TRBD1 (6 bases). Germline lookup yields CDR1 MNHEY and CDR2 SMNVEV (reference sequence). Trimming removed 3 bases from V and 7 bases from J, with 13 bases in between. This CDR3 has 13 residues. CDR3 nucleotide sequence: TGTGCCAGCAGTTTCTACCGCCAGGGGGAGCAGTACTTC. Residues: CASSFYRQGEQYF.

This sequence joins TRBV9 and TRBJ2-5, with D unclear. The germline CDR1 and CDR2 sequences are SGDLS and YYNGEE. Trimming shortened V by 0 bases and J by 2 bases, and 11 bases separated the two germline ends. The CDR3 loop spans 15 amino acids. The DNA for the CDR3 is TGTGCCAGCAGCGTAGATGGTACAGCTCAAGAGACCCAGTACTTC. Translating gives CASSVDGTAQETQYF. Using reference TRBV9 and TRBJ2-5 for the parts outside the CDR3, the full variable domain is DSGVTQTPKHLITATGQRVTLRCSPRSGDLSVYWYQQSLDQGLQFLIQYYNGEERAKGNILERFSAQQFPDLHSELNLSSLELGDSALYFCASSVDGTAQETQYFGPGTRLLVL.

This chain connects TRBV15 to TRBJ2-2, with 12 positions matching TRBD2. Looked up from germline, CDR1 is LNHNV and CDR2 is YYDKDF (reference sequence). Germline trimming cut 5 bases from V and 5 bases from J; bases unmatched to any gene: 9. The CDR3 has 17 amino acids. CDR3 loop: CATSPPLAGGRTGELFF. CDR3 DNA: TGTGCCACCAGCCCACCTCTAGCGGGAGGGAGAACCGGGGAGCTGTTTTTT.

This clone has a handful of counts. The chain carries TRBV6-5 and TRBJ1-1; D is ambiguous. The CDR3 is made up of 13 amino acids. Trimming pared 2 bases from V and 0 bases from J, leaving 4 bases between. CDR1 MNHEY and CDR2 SVGAGI come from the germline V gene. CDR3 sequence: CASSYRLNTEAFF. The DNA of the CDR3 is TGTGCCAGCAGTTACCGGTTGAACACTGAAGCTTTCTTT.

The rearrangement links TRBV30 to TRBJ2-1, with D unresolved. Trimming removed 3 bases from V and 7 bases from J, with 10 bases in between. Germline values: CDR1 GTSNPN, CDR2 SVGIG (reference sequence). The CDR3 contains 12 residues. This chain's CDR3 is CAWSLVRNEQFF. In nucleotides, the CDR3 is TGTGCCTGGAGCCTCGTTCGGAATGAGCAGTTCTTC.

V and J are TRBV19 and TRBJ1-1; D perhaps matches TRBD1 (6 bases). V shed 4 bases and J shed 6 bases, with 15 bases lying between them. CDR1 is LNHDA and CDR2 is SQIVND in the germline V gene (reference sequence). This CDR3 region has 14 residues. The CDR3 DNA follows: TGTGCCAGTAGTACAACGCCAGGGGTGGCTGAAGCTTTCTTT. Protein product: CASSTTPGVAEAFF.

This chain connects TRBV4-3 to TRBJ1-5, with a possible D match to TRBD1 (6 bases). The V gene's germline CDR1 is LGHNA and CDR2 YSLEER. The V and J ends lost 0 bases and 9 bases respectively, with 15 bases between them. This CDR3 has 15 amino acids. DNA of the CDR3: TGCGCCAGCAGCCAAGACAGGGGCCCGGGGTGGCCCCAGCATTTT. Its protein is CASSQDRGPGWPQHF.

The CDR3 is CASSPGSSSSYEQYF. CDR3 in DNA: TGTGCCAGCAGTCCCGGGAGTTCGAGCTCCTACGAGCAGTACTTC. This chain links TRBV27 with TRBJ2-7, with a tentative D call TRBD2 (6 bases). Germline CDR1 and CDR2: MNHEY and SMNVEV (reference sequence). This CDR3 region has 15 residues. V was clipped by 5 bases and J by 0 bases, with 14 bases between them.

The J gene is TRBJ1-1, the V gene TRBV11-2; no firm D call. Trimming stripped 0 bases from V and 1 base from J, with 15 bases between. CDR3 length: 17 residues. CDR1 and CDR2 from the germline V gene are SGHAT and FQNNGV. CDR3 protein: CASSLDEAGRGNTEAFF. Here the CDR3 DNA reads TGTGCCAGCAGCTTAGATGAGGCAGGCCGAGGGAACACTGAAGCTTTCTTT.

The V gene is TRBV7-9, the J gene TRBJ1-1; 7 bases are shared with TRBD1. CDR1 and CDR2 (germline): SEHNR, FQNEAQ (reference sequence). The CDR3 is 12 amino acids. V was pared by 6 bases and J by 6 bases, with 4 bases of the junction left unmatched. In nucleotides, the CDR3 is TGTGCCAGCAGAAATACAGGGGCTGAAGCTTTCTTT. Amino acids: CASRNTGAEAFF.

The chain is built from TRBV28 and TRBJ2-3; TRBD2 matches 9 bases. CDR1 MDHEN and CDR2 SYDVKM come from the germline V gene. This CDR3 comprises 18 residues. The V and J ends lost 3 bases and 0 bases, in that order; junction bases with no gene match: 10. This CDR3 reads CASSFPAGGQISTDTQYF. In DNA, the CDR3 is TGTGCCAGCAGTTTCCCTGCGGGAGGGCAGATTAGCACAGATACGCAGTATTTT.

CDR3 bases: TGTGCCAGCAGCCCCGGCGGGCTAGATTTCTACGAGCAGTACTTC. This gives the protein CASSPGGLDFYEQYF. This chain links TRBV9 with TRBJ2-7, with D maybe TRBD2 (5 bases). Trimming removed 4 bases at V and 3 bases at J, with 17 bases between. The CDR3 consists of 15 residues. CDR1 and CDR2 (germline): SGDLS, YYNGEE.